What follows describes a single TCR beta chain. The entry originates in a study of cytomegalovirus exposure and HLA in healthy donors. Germline lookup yields CDR1 SGHNT and CDR2 YYREEE (reference sequence). The CDR3 spans 15 residues. The ends were cut back, 0 bases at V and 1 base at J, with 7 bases in the middle. With 60 Vbeta and 13 Jbeta primers, the PCR was carried out. Here immunoSEQ multiplex PCR was the method, and the copy in TCRdb shows in-frame clones only, minus some. The data show about 200,000 clones, 79% seen once. Sequencing input: PBMCs. The genes are TRBV5-4 and TRBJ2-2; the D gene is possibly TRBD2 (5 bases). The sequence derives from a male donor in good health and CMV-seropositive. The CDR3 loop is CASSLVAGNTGELFF. Here the CDR3 DNA reads TGTGCCAGCAGCTTGGTTGCGGGGAACACCGGGGAGCTGTTTTTT.